The 9 T cell receptor beta chains given below trace back to one sample, sequenced in a study of Graves' ophthalmopathy and Graves' hyperthyroidism. Investigators amplified TCR beta CDR3 regions from RNA transcripts. An initial RT-PCR round employing HTBI primers preceded a second-round multiplex PCR. TCRdb reprocessed the multiplex PCR reads via MiXCR and lists one record per CDR3 protein. The repertoire holds hundreds of thousands of distinct CDR3 sequences, about 20% seen once, with more than 5.5% in the top ten. Sequenced input: peripheral blood. The receptors were gathered from a woman aged 18-29 years with stable Graves' hyperthyroidism. Some clones in this sample may be carry-over from other donors' samples.

The chain uses TRBV13 and TRBJ2-7; 11 bases match TRBD2. Germline V gene lookup returns CDR1 PRHDT and CDR2 FYEKMQ (reference sequence). This CDR3 spans 17 amino acids. The junction had 12 bases not matched to a gene; V was cut back by 4 bases and J by 4 bases. The DNA of the CDR3 is TGTGCCAGCAGCTCATCCGGGACTAGCGGTTCGCGGTACGAGCAGTACTTC. Translating gives CASSSSGTSGSRYEQYF.

This clonotype was found many times. The chain couples TRBV30 to TRBJ1-1; unclear D gene. The CDR3 runs to 14 residues. Germline assignment: CDR1 GTSNPN and CDR2 SVGIG (reference sequence). Trimming stripped 0 bases from V and 3 bases from J, with 11 bases between. CDR3 nucleotides: TGTGCCTGGAGTGTTGAGAGTCAGGACACTGAAGCTTTCTTT. Protein: CAWSVESQDTEAFF.

The chain has TRBV27 and TRBJ1-2, with 10 bases that match TRBD1. The CDR3 contains 15 residues. V dropped 6 bases and J dropped 4; count of bases not matched to a gene: 8. The germline gives CDR1 MNHEY, CDR2 SMNVEV (reference sequence). CDR3: CASRLTGGEVYGYTF. DNA for the CDR3: TGTGCCAGCAGGTTGACAGGGGGCGAAGTCTATGGCTACACCTTC.

This clonotype was detected many times. The chain employs TRBV14 and TRBJ1-1, with D hard to call. Trimming shortened V by 3 bases and J by 0 bases, and 14 bases separated the two germline ends. Germline-derived CDR1 and CDR2 are SGHDN and FVKESK. The CDR3 has 16 residues. CDR3 nucleotides: TGTGCCAGCAGCCAGAGTCGTAGTGAGGTGAACACTGAAGCTTTCTTT. Protein: CASSQSRSEVNTEAFF.

This clonotype was seen repeatedly, ten times or more. The J gene is TRBJ2-7, the V gene TRBV27; D is unclear. V was cut by 1 base and J by 1 base, with 8 bases left in between. The germline V gene encodes CDR1 MNHEY and CDR2 SMNVEV (reference sequence). This CDR3 contains 14 residues. The CDR3 nucleotides are TGTGCCAGCAGTTTATTGGTCAGTTCCTACGAGCAGTACTTC. Translated, it gives CASSLLVSSYEQYF.

This clonotype was observed many times. This sequence joins TRBV12-3 or TRBV12-4 and TRBJ2-7; D possibly matches TRBD1 or TRBD2 (5 bases each). The V end was cut by 4 bases, the J end by 4 bases, with 17 bases between. This CDR3 is built from 15 residues. The CDR3 DNA is TGTGCCAGCAGTTCCAGAGTGGGGGACGTATACGAGCAGTACTTC. Translation: CASSSRVGDVYEQYF.

The chain combines TRBV6-1 with TRBJ1-5; D possibly corresponds to TRBD1 (6 bases). Germline V gene data show CDR1 as MNHNS and CDR2 as SASEGT. The CDR3 runs 17 residues. Trimming took 2 bases from V and 4 from J, leaving 18 bases between them. The CDR3 sequence is CASSEHRARGGNQPQHF. CDR3 nucleotide sequence: TGTGCCAGCAGTGAACACAGGGCTCGAGGTGGGAATCAGCCCCAGCATTTT.

In its sample, this clonotype was seen many times. The chain uses TRBV6-1 and TRBJ2-5; D is uncertain. V was pared by 4 bases and J by 5 bases, with 11 bases between. Germline V gene data show CDR1 as MNHNS and CDR2 as SASEGT. The CDR3 extends over 13 amino acids. The CDR3 reads CASSVRYDETQYF. For the CDR3, the DNA is TGTGCCAGCAGTGTACGGTACGACGAGACCCAGTACTTC.

This clonotype was detected many times. V is TRBV7-3 and J is TRBJ2-6, with no clear D. V dropped 7 bases and J dropped 4 bases, with 11 bases sitting between them. The CDR3 contains 14 residues. The germline CDR1 and CDR2 sequences are SGHTA and FQGTGA. CDR3 nucleotide sequence: TGTGCCAGCAATAAGGCTCCAGGGGCCAACGTCCTGACTTTC. Translation: CASNKAPGANVLTF.